The clone carrying this TCR beta chain was observed a single time. As handled by the study authors: Reference gene primers were amplified, and this amplification served to estimate nucleated cell counts. This table comes from immunoSEQ multiplex PCR, and its TCRdb copy is limited to in-frame clones, with some not included. V and J calls and clone size are copied from that table; D and trimming were computed from the DNA. In the table there are more than 45,000 clones, roughly 86% of which are singletons. CDR1 is SQVTM and CDR2 is ANQGSEA in the germline V gene. After removal of 7 bases from V and 3 bases from J, the junction contained 5 bases not matched to a gene. The CDR3 is 12 amino acids. This sample stems from a study of blood T cell repertoires in COVID-19. Study-wide background: Spain, Italy and the United States supplied samples that represented acute and convalescent COVID-19. The analysed material was cDNA or gDNA that came from T cells, B-cell-depleted T cells, or PBMCs.

The sequence was collected from a man in his sixties with active or convalescent COVID-19. Specimen: peripheral blood. The J gene is TRBJ2-7, the V gene TRBV29-1; TRBD1 aligns across 8 bases. The CDR3 protein is CSAQGEGYEQYF. For the CDR3, the DNA is TGCAGCGCACAGGGGGAAGGCTACGAGCAGTACTTC.